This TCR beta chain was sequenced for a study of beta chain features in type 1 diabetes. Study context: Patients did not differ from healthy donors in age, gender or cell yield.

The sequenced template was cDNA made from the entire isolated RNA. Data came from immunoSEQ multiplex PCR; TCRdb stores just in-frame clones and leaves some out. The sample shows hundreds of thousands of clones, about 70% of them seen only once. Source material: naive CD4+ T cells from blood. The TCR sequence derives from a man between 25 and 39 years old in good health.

The CDR3 region is CASSQAKGNTQYF. The CDR3 nucleotides are TGCGCCAGCAGCCAAGCTAAGGGAAATACGCAGTATTTT. The genes are TRBV4-1 and TRBJ2-3; D not certain. The CDR3 contains 13 residues. The germline V gene has CDR1 MGHRA and CDR2 YSYEKL. Trimming took 1 base from V and 7 from J, leaving 9 bases between them.